This is a list of T cell receptor beta chains from one sample in a study of T cells in Graves' hyperthyroidism and ophthalmopathy. TCRdb re-called the multiplex PCR reads through MiXCR, storing one row per CDR3 protein. This table holds about 560,000 distinct CDR3 sequences, approximately 16% found once. Sequenced sample: blood. The receptor source for this set is a woman between 18 and 29 years old with Graves' hyperthyroidism. Both conserved end residues are part of each CDR3. D genes are given only for firm matches. Where a row states a size, it is once, few, many or the class of an expanded clone; other rows omit it.

TRBJ1-5,TRBV20-1,-,-,CSARALKDDGYQPQHF,TGCAGTGCTAGAGCCCTTAAGGACGATGGGTATCAGCCCCAGCATTTT
TRBJ1-1,TRBV5-1,many,-,CASSLLPAKNTEAFF,TGCGCCAGCAGCTTGTTGCCAGCTAAGAACACTGAAGCTTTCTTT
TRBJ2-2,TRBV20-1,many,-,CSAFGVTGELFF,TGCAGTGCTTTTGGGGTAACCGGGGAGCTGTTTTTT
TRBJ2-2,TRBV6-1,-,TRBD2,CASSWTSGVSGELFF,TGTGCCAGCAGCTGGACTAGCGGGGTTTCCGGGGAGCTGTTTTTT
TRBJ2-1,TRBV6-1,few,TRBD2,CASSATSGGAPYNEQFF,TGTGCCAGCAGTGCGACTAGCGGGGGGGCCCCCTACAATGAGCAGTTCTTC
TRBJ1-5,TRBV20-1,many,TRBD1,CSAGRLQGAGNQPQHF,TGCAGTGCCGGTCGGCTACAGGGGGCAGGCAATCAGCCCCAGCATTTT
TRBJ2-2,TRBV19,few,TRBD1,CASSYPDRINTGELFF,TGTGCCAGTAGTTATCCGGACAGGATTAACACCGGGGAGCTGTTTTTT
TRBJ2-5,TRBV19,-,TRBD2,CASSISGTSGGETQYF,TGTGCCAGTAGTATCTCGGGGACTAGCGGGGGAGAGACCCAGTACTTC
TRBJ1-5,TRBV25-1,-,-,CASSEYGEGQPQHF,TGTGCCAGCAGTGAATATGGGGAGGGTCAGCCCCAGCATTTT
TRBJ2-3,TRBV18,-,TRBD1,CASSPPDRDTQYF,TGTGCCAGCTCACCACCGGACAGGGACACGCAGTATTTT
TRBJ2-5,TRBV3-1,-,TRBD1,CASSAPRDRGPQETQYF,TGTGCCAGCAGCGCTCCCCGGGACAGGGGGCCGCAAGAGACCCAGTACTTC
TRBJ1-4,TRBV24-1,many,-,CATSDSEKLFF,TGTGCCACCAGTGATTCTGAAAAACTGTTTTTT
TRBJ2-7,TRBV6-1,-,TRBD1,CASSVIPGQPTYEQYF,TGTGCCAGCAGTGTGATACCGGGACAGCCTACCTACGAGCAGTACTTC
TRBJ1-6,TRBV11-2,many,-,CASTRHNNSPLHF,TGTGCCAGCACCCGCCACAATAATTCACCCCTCCACTTT
TRBJ1-2,TRBV7-9,few,TRBD1,CASSPLTGTATSNYGYTF,TGTGCCAGCAGCCCCCTGACCGGGACAGCCACCAGTAACTATGGCTACACCTTC
TRBJ2-7,TRBV28,many,-,CATRGDGFFYEQYF,TGTGCCACACGTGGGGACGGATTTTTCTACGAGCAGTACTTC
TRBJ2-1,TRBV11-2,-,-,CASSIVSSSYNEQFF,TGTGCCAGCAGCATCGTTAGCAGCTCCTACAATGAGCAGTTCTTC
TRBJ1-5,TRBV19,-,-,CASEDGGSSYSNQPQHF,TGTGCCAGCGAGGACGGTGGGTCGTCTTATAGCAATCAGCCCCAGCATTTT
TRBJ2-1,TRBV7-9,few,-,CASSYDYDLYNEQFF,TGTGCCAGCAGCTATGATTACGACTTATACAATGAGCAGTTCTTC
TRBJ1-1,TRBV5-1,-,-,CASRRVIQMNTEAFF,TGCGCCAGCAGGCGAGTCATTCAGATGAACACTGAAGCTTTCTTT
TRBJ2-7,TRBV6-1,-,-,CASSEMREYRNEQYF,TGTGCCAGCAGTGAGATGAGGGAGTATAGGAACGAGCAGTACTTC
TRBJ1-2,TRBV11-2,few,TRBD1,CASSFRTGPLNYGYTF,TGTGCCAGCAGCTTTAGGACAGGACCGCTTAACTATGGCTACACCTTC
TRBJ1-2,TRBV6-2/TRBV6-3,-,-,CASSGGLRNYGYTF,TGTGCCAGCAGTGGGGGACTCAGAAACTATGGCTACACCTTC
TRBJ2-3,TRBV19,-,-,CASRTGQSLSTDTQYF,TGTGCCAGTAGAACCGGGCAGTCCCTTAGCACAGATACGCAGTATTTT
TRBJ2-7,TRBV11-1,many,TRBD1,CASSLTRTGDDEQYF,TGTGCCAGCAGCTTAACGCGGACAGGGGACGACGAGCAGTACTTC
TRBJ2-7,TRBV3-1,-,-,CASSQERAGSSYGQYF,TGTGCCAGCAGCCAAGAGCGAGCGGGTAGCTCCTACGGGCAGTACTTC
TRBJ1-2,TRBV4-1,many,-,CASSQEPLEGGYGYTF,TGCGCCAGCAGCCAAGAACCCCTTGAGGGAGGGTATGGCTACACCTTC
TRBJ2-1,TRBV20-1,-,-,CSAKTRGRSSSNEQFF,TGCAGTGCTAAAACCCGGGGGCGATCCTCGTCGAATGAGCAGTTCTTC
TRBJ1-2,TRBV28,-,-,CATNYGYTF,TGTGCCACCAACTATGGCTACACCTTC
TRBJ2-7,TRBV20-1,few,TRBD1,CSAIGGRDRGQYF,TGCAGTGCTATTGGCGGTCGGGACAGGGGGCAGTACTTC
TRBJ2-1,TRBV3-1,many,TRBD2,CASSQWGLADNEQFF,TGTGCCAGCAGCCAATGGGGACTAGCGGACAATGAGCAGTTCTTC
TRBJ1-2,TRBV19,-,-,CASSPRSNYGYTF,TGTGCCAGTAGTCCCCGCAGCAACTATGGCTACACCTTC
TRBJ2-3,TRBV20-1,many,TRBD1,CSAPTGQGAKDTQYF,TGCAGTGCTCCCACTGGGCAGGGGGCGAAAGATACGCAGTATTTT